Listed below are T cell receptor beta chains from one sample, sequenced in a study of immune cell composition in non-small cell lung cancer. The method was immunoSEQ multiplex PCR; TCRdb's version includes in-frame clones alone and lacks a portion of them. This sample has 3,000 to 3,500 clones, with about 84% found just once. Specimen: lung tumor tissue. All receptors derive from a human donor with non-small cell lung cancer. Each CDR3 is given with its conserved first and last residue. A D gene is named only where the DNA matches it firmly. Not all rows give a size; the values are once, few, many and, for expanded clones, a class.

D: TRBD1
V: TRBV4-1
J: TRBJ2-7
size: -
DNA: TGCGCCAGCAGCCAAGCGACAGGGGGGACCTACGAGCAGTACTTC
CDR3: CASSQATGGTYEQYF

D: TRBD2
V: TRBV5-1
J: TRBJ2-3
size: -
DNA: TGCGCCAGCAGCGAACTAGCGGGGAGAACAGATACGCAGTATTTT
CDR3: CASSELAGRTDTQYF

D: -
V: TRBV6-1
J: TRBJ1-1
size: -
DNA: TGTGCCAGCAGTGAAGGGCAGGGGACCACTGAAGCTTTCTTT
CDR3: CASSEGQGTTEAFF

D: -
V: TRBV5-1
J: TRBJ2-4
size: -
DNA: TGCGCCAGCAGCTTGGGCGGAGGCACCCTGAACATTCAGTACTTC
CDR3: CASSLGGGTLNIQYF

D: -
V: TRBV2
J: TRBJ1-1
size: -
DNA: TGTGCCAGCAGTGTGGTCAGAGGAGGTACTGAAGCTTTCTTT
CDR3: CASSVVRGGTEAFF

D: TRBD2
V: TRBV5-1
J: TRBJ2-3
size: -
DNA: TGCGCCAGCAGCTTGGCCCTAGCGGGAGGAGGAGATACGCAGTATTTT
CDR3: CASSLALAGGGDTQYF

D: TRBD1
V: TRBV19
J: TRBJ1-1
size: -
DNA: TGTGCCAGTAGTATGGGCTGGGACAGGGCTGCTTTCTTT
CDR3: CASSMGWDRAAFF

D: -
V: TRBV15
J: TRBJ2-2
size: -
DNA: TGTGCCACCAGCAGAGATCCGGGTTCCGGGGAGCTGTTTTTT
CDR3: CATSRDPGSGELFF

D: -
V: TRBV29-1
J: TRBJ1-1
size: -
DNA: TGCAGCGTCCACAGGGTGACTGAAGCTTTCTTT
CDR3: CSVHRVTEAFF

D: TRBD1
V: TRBV14
J: TRBJ1-3
size: -
DNA: TGTGCCAGCAGCCAAGTGGGACAGCCTCAACGCTCTGGAAACACCATATATTTT
CDR3: CASSQVGQPQRSGNTIYF

D: -
V: TRBV5-8
J: TRBJ2-7
size: once
DNA: TGTGCCAGCAGACTAGGACAGGGACTATCCTACGAGCAGTACTTC
CDR3: CASRLGQGLSYEQYF

D: -
V: TRBV11-3
J: TRBJ2-5
size: -
DNA: TGTGCCAGCAGCCGCGGGACAGTAGAAGAGACCCAGTACTTC
CDR3: CASSRGTVEETQYF

D: TRBD1
V: TRBV5-1
J: TRBJ1-1
size: -
DNA: TGCGCCAGCAGCTTAGGGGGCCTGAACACTGAAGCTTTCTTT
CDR3: CASSLGGLNTEAFF

D: -
V: TRBV10-3
J: TRBJ1-1
size: -
DNA: TGTGCCATCAGAGAAGACGGCCCGAACGGGGAAGCTTTCTTT
CDR3: CAIREDGPNGEAFF

D: TRBD1
V: TRBV2
J: TRBJ2-3
size: few
DNA: TGTGCCAGCAGTGAGATCGGGACAGGGGCAGATACGCAGTATTTT
CDR3: CASSEIGTGADTQYF

D: TRBD1
V: TRBV18
J: TRBJ2-7
size: -
DNA: TGTGCCAGCTCTGGACAGGGAATGGGCTACGAGCAGTACTTC
CDR3: CASSGQGMGYEQYF

D: TRBD1
V: TRBV12-5
J: TRBJ2-3
size: -
DNA: TGTGCTAGTGCCCCAATGGGACAGCACGGGGATACGCAGTATTTT
CDR3: CASAPMGQHGDTQYF

D: -
V: TRBV9
J: TRBJ2-3
size: -
DNA: TGTGCCAGCAGCGAAATAGCGGCCGCAGCCTTCACAGATACGCAGTATTTT
CDR3: CASSEIAAAAFTDTQYF